This TCR beta chain was sequenced for a study of T cell repertoires in cytomegalovirus infection. This clonotype has a handful of counts. In TCRdb, the reads were re-called with MiXCR into one record per CDR3 protein. The table shows 300,000 to 400,000 distinct CDR3 sequences, with 8% to 9.5% occurring only once. CDR1 and CDR2 from the germline V gene are SNHLY and FYNNEI. V lost 5 bases, J lost 2 bases, and 10 bases lay in between. This CDR3 spans 15 amino acids. The sequence was obtained from a human donor in good health (CMV status not recorded). Some clones in this sample may be carry-over from other donors' samples. The chain is built from TRBV2 and TRBJ2-6; D not certain. The sequenced sample consisted of PBMCs. DNA of the CDR3: TGTGCCAGCAGTCTGATAAAAACTGGGGCCAACGTCCTGACTTTC. Its translation: CASSLIKTGANVLTF. Complete variable domain (other parts from reference TRBV2 and TRBJ2-6): EPEVTQTPSHQVTQMGQEVILRCVPISNHLYFYWYRQILGQKVEFLVSFYNNEISEKSEIFDDQFSVERPDGSNFTLKIRSTKLEDSAMYFCASSLIKTGANVLTFGAGSRLTVL.